This T cell receptor (beta chain) was found in a study of molecular identifiers for immune sequencing clone quantification. One entry per CDR3 protein, called by TCRdb with MiXCR from the PCR reads. The sample yields roughly 300,000 distinct CDR3 sequences, roughly a quarter seen once. Sequencing used naive CD8+ T cells from blood, with Jurkat cell RNA spiked in. The subset is: FACS-sorted CD8+CD4-CCR7+CD45RA+ naive T cells. The TCR was taken from a human donor in good health. Some libraries in this study had Jurkat cell RNA spiked in.

In DNA form, the CDR3 reads TGTGCCAGTAGTCCGACTAGCGCGGGTGAGCAGTACTTC. This sequence encodes CASSPTSAGEQYF. The gene calls are TRBV19 and TRBJ2-7; 8 bases align to TRBD2. The junction had 7 bases not matched to a gene; V was cut back by 5 bases and J by 7 bases. The CDR3 is 13 residues long. Germline assignment: CDR1 LNHDA and CDR2 SQIVND (reference sequence).